This T cell receptor beta chain is from a study of blood T cell repertoires in COVID-19. In the authors' workflow: Reference gene primer amplification yielded estimated nucleated cell counts. The assay was immunoSEQ multiplex PCR, and TCRdb's table has in-frame clones only and misses some. D and trimming come from the DNA, and the V and J calls and clone size come from that table. The sample includes about 270,000 clones, roughly 83% seen only once; the top ten take roughly 6.2%. Looked up from germline, CDR1 is LNHNV and CDR2 is YYDKDF (reference sequence). The CDR3 loop spans 14 amino acids. V gave up 1 base and J gave up 3 bases, with 10 bases separating them.

This TCR was recovered from a woman aged 80 or over with COVID-19, enrolled during active disease. Material: peripheral blood. The V and J genes are TRBV15 and TRBJ2-7, with a weak D call TRBD2 (6 bases). The CDR3 here is CATSRGVGGYEQYF. In nucleotides, the CDR3 is TGTGCCACCAGCAGAGGGGTCGGGGGCTACGAGCAGTACTTC.